The sequence of this T cell receptor beta chain was determined in a study of CD8 T cells in ankylosing spondylitis. Study conclusions and caveats: CD8+ by phenotype, disease-linked clones were relatively rare in peripheral blood. A subset of motif variants has previously been described in the synovial fluid and blood of reactive arthritis.

Germline V CDR1 and CDR2: SGDLS, YYNGEE. The CDR3 is made up of 15 amino acids. This clonotype has a count of ten or more. The antigen is unknown. One end of the junction fails to match germline, which may point to a read error. TCRdb recomputed calls from the 5' RACE reads with MiXCR, one row per CDR3 protein. The table includes about 6,000 distinct CDR3 sequences, around 2.3% detected once. This clonotype was sampled from a male donor with ankylosing spondylitis or in good health (not recorded which). Sequences were obtained from blood, either unsorted or a sorted T cell fraction (not recorded which). The chain uses TRBV9 and TRBJ2-3, with 7 bases identical to TRBD1. The CDR3 DNA reads as TGTGCCACCAGCCGGACAGGCTCCAGCACAGATACGCAGTATTTT. It codes for CATSRTGSSTDTQYF.